The 10 T cell receptor beta chains below were found in one sample sequenced in a study of CD8+ T cells in alopecia areata. RNA extraction and reverse transcription yielded cDNA as sequencing template. The repertoire was sequenced with immunoSEQ multiplex PCR; TCRdb's copy has only in-frame clones and lacks some. Of 150,000 to 200,000 clones listed, roughly three fifths are singletons. Treatment defined: oral pan-JAK inhibitor, 5-10 mg twice daily. Specimen: CD4+ T cells sorted from blood, collected around week 50, from a patient treated with tofacitinib. Receptors originate from a human donor with alopecia areata.

The chain carries TRBV7-8 and TRBJ1-6; no firm D call. CDR1 SGHVS and CDR2 FQNEAQ come from the germline V gene. Trimming cost V 2 bases and J 9 bases, with 5 bases left between them. The CDR3 consists of 12 residues. The CDR3 region has the DNA TGTGCCAGCAGCTTACCCTCTTCACCCCTCCACTTT. Translating gives CASSLPSSPLHF.

This clone has just one count. The chain combines TRBV5-1 with TRBJ2-3; D may be TRBD2 (7 bases). V shed 4 bases and J shed 6 bases, with 18 bases lying between them. Germline V gives CDR1 SGHRS, CDR2 YFSETQ. The CDR3 spans 15 residues. The CDR3 sequence is CASSLGGANQDTQYF. CDR3 DNA: TGCGCCAGCAGCCTTGGGGGGGCCAACCAGGATACGCAGTATTTT.

The rearrangement links TRBV5-6 to TRBJ2-5; D is unclear. Germline loops: CDR1 SGHDT, CDR2 YYEEEE. Trimming removed 0 bases at V and 1 base at J, with 7 bases between. This CDR3 comprises 14 residues. CDR3: CASSLGQVQETQYF. The CDR3 DNA reads as TGTGCCAGCAGCTTGGGGCAGGTCCAAGAGACCCAGTACTTC.

This clone was seen a single time. This rearrangement joins TRBV9 to TRBJ1-6, with 7 nucleotides matching TRBD1. The CDR3 loop spans 15 amino acids. The V and J ends lost 4 bases and 9 bases, in that order; junction bases with no gene match: 10. CDR1 and CDR2 (germline): SGDLS, YYNGEE. The CDR3 nucleotides are TGTGCCAGCAGCTCCGGACAGGCAGAGGGTTCACCCCTCCACTTT. Its translation is CASSSGQAEGSPLHF.

With respect to this clone: The same CDR3 arises from other DNA sequences in this sample as well. The chain combines TRBV7-2 with TRBJ1-1, with D possibly being TRBD1 (5 bases). Between the trimmed V and J ends, which lost 4 bases and 8 bases, there was a span of 14 bases. The CDR3 sequence is 13 residues long. Germline CDR1 is SGHTA and CDR2 is FQGNSA. CDR3 coding DNA: TGTGCCAGCAGCTCTTTCACCCCAGGGGAAGCTTTCTTT. Amino acids: CASSSFTPGEAFF.

This rearrangement joins TRBV2 to TRBJ2-7, with D tentatively TRBD2 (6 bases). The CDR3 contains 12 residues. V was shortened by 7 bases and J by 4 bases, with 11 bases between the two germline ends. Germline CDR1 reads SNHLY; CDR2 reads FYNNEI. In DNA, the CDR3 is TGTGCCAGCACCCAGGAGGGGTACGAGCAGTACTTC. Translated: CASTQEGYEQYF. The complete variable domain, with remaining parts taken from reference TRBV2 and TRBJ2-7, reads EPEVTQTPSHQVTQMGQEVILRCVPISNHLYFYWYRQILGQKVEFLVSFYNNEISEKSEIFDDQFSVERPDGSNFTLKIRSTKLEDSAMYFCASTQEGYEQYFGPGTRLTVT.

The CDR3 sequence: CASSGGPDTQYF. DNA for the CDR3: TGTGCCAGCAGCGGAGGGCCAGATACGCAGTATTTT. The chain has TRBV25-1 and TRBJ2-3, with D tentatively TRBD2 (6 bases). The CDR3 sequence is 12 residues long. The germline gives CDR1 MGHDK, CDR2 SYGVNS. V lost 6 bases and J 4 bases, leaving 8 bases between the germline ends.

This rearrangement joins TRBV9 to TRBJ2-7; the match to TRBD1 covers 8 bases. Trimming took 1 base from V and 6 from J; bases not matched to a gene: 6. The length of the CDR3 is 14 residues. In germline, CDR1 is SGDLS, CDR2 YYNGEE. CDR3 in amino acids: CASSVRTGNSEQYF. The DNA of the CDR3 is TGTGCCAGCAGCGTAAGGACAGGGAATTCCGAGCAGTACTTC.

The CDR3 is CASSIQGSLQREQYF. The CDR3 DNA reads TGTGCCAGTAGTATCCAGGGGAGCCTGCAAAGGGAGCAGTACTTC. The genes are TRBV19 and TRBJ2-7, with D possibly matching TRBD1 (6 bases). V was clipped by 3 bases and J by 7 bases, with 19 bases between them. Per germline, CDR1 LNHDA and CDR2 SQIVND (reference sequence). The CDR3 contains 15 residues.

The rearrangement joins TRBV29-1 to TRBJ1-1, with D uncertain. With 2 bases removed from V and 5 bases from J, the gap between germline ends came to 18 bases. Germline CDR1 reads SQVTM; CDR2 reads ANQGSEA. The CDR3 spans 15 residues. Written as DNA, the CDR3 is TGCAGCGTTGAAACCCGTCGTTTGAGGGTGACTGAAGCTTTCTTT. Amino acid sequence: CSVETRRLRVTEAFF. Together with reference TRBV29-1 and TRBJ1-1, the CDR3 gives the full variable domain: SAVISQKPSRDICQRGTSLTIQCQVDSQVTMMFWYRQQPGQSLTLIATANQGSEATYESGFVIDKFPISRPNLTFSTLTVSNMSPEDSSIYLCSVETRRLRVTEAFFGQGTRLTVV.